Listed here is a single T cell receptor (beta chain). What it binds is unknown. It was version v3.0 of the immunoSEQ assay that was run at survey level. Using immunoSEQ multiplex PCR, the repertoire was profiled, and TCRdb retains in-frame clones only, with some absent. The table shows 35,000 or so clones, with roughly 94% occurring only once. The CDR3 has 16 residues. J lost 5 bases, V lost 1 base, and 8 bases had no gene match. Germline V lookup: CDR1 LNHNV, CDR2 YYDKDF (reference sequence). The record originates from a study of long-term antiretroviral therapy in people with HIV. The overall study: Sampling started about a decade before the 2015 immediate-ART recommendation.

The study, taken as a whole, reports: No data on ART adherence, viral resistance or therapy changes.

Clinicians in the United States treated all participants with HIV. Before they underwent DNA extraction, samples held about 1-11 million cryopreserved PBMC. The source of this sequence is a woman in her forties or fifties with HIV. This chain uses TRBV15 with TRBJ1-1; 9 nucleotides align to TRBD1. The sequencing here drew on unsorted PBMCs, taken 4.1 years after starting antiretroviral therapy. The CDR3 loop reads CATSRGTRDRVTEAFF. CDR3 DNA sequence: TGTGCCACCAGCAGAGGGACCCGGGACAGGGTTACTGAAGCTTTCTTT.